The entry that follows covers one TCR beta chain sequence. The data were obtained in a study of control samples from healthy donors and cancer patients. From germline, CDR1 is GTSNPN and CDR2 SVGIG (reference sequence). This CDR3 region has 11 residues. Trimming took 1 base from V and 8 from J, leaving 8 bases between them. Libraries were prepared by immunoSEQ multiplex PCR; TCRdb keeps only in-frame clonotypes and omits some of them. Among some 65,000 clones listed, approximately 80% were seen once. The chain combines TRBV30 with TRBJ1-1; D gene unclear. The sequenced sample consisted of PBMCs. The TCR sequence derives from a woman aged 50 to 65 with lung cancer. For the CDR3, the DNA is TGTGCCTGGAGTGAGACGACGGAAGCTTTCTTT. It yields the protein CAWSETTEAFF. The full variable domain, completed using reference TRBV30 and TRBJ1-1, is SQTIHQWPATLVQPVGSPLSLECTVEGTSNPNLYWYRQAAGRGLQLLFYSVGIGQISSEVPQNLSASRPQDRQFILSSKKLLLSDSGFYLCAWSETTEAFFGQGTRLTVV.